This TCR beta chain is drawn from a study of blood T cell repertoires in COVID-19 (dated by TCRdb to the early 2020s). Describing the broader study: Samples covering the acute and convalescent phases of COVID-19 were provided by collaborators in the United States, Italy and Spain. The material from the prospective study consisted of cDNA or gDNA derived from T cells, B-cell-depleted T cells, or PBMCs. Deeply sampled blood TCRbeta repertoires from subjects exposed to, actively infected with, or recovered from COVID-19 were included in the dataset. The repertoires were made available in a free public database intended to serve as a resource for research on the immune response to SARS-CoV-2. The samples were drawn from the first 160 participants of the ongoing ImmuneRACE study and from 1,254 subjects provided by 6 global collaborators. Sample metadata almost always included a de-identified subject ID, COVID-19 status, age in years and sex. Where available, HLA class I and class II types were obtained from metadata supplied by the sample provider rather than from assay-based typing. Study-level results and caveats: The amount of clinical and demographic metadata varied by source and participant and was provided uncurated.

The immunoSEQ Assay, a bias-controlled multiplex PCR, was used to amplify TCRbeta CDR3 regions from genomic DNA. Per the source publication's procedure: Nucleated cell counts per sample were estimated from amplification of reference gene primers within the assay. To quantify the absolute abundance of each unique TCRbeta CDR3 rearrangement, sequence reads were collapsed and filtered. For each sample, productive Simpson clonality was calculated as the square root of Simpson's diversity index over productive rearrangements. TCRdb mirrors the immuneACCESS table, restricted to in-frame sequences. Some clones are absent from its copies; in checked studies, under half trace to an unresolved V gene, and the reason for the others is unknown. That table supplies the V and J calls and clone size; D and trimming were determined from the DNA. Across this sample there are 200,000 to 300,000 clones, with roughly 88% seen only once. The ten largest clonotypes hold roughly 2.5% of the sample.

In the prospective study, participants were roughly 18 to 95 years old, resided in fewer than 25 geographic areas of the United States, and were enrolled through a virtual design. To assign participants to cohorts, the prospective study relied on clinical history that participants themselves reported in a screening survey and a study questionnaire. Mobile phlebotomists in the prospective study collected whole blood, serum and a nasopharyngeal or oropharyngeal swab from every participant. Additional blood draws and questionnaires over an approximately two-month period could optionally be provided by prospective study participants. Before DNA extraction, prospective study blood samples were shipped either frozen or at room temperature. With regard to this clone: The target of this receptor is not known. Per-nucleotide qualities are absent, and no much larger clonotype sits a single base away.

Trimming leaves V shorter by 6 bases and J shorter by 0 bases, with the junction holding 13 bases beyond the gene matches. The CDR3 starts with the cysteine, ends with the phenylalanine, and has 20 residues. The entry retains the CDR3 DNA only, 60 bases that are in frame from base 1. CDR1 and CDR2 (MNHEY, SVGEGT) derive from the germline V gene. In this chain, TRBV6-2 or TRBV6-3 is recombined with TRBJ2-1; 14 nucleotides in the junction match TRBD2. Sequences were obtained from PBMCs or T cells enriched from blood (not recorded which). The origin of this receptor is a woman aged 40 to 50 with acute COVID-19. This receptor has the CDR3 CASSFNTGTSGGYSYNEQFF. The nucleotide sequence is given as TGTGCCAGCAGCTTCAACACCGGGACTAGCGGGGGTTACTCCTACAATGAGCAGTTCTTC.